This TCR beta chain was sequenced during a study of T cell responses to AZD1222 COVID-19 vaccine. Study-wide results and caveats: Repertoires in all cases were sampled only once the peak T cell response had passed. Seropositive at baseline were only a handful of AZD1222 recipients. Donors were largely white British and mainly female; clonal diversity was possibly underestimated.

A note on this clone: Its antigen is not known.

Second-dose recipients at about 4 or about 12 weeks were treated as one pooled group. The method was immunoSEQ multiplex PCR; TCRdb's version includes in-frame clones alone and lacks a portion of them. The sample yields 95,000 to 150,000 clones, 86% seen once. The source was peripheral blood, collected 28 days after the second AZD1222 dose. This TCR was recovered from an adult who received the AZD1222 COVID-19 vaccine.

The CDR3 DNA reads as TGTGCCATCAGGACGGGGGAGACCCAGTACTTC. As protein: CAIRTGETQYF. This sequence joins TRBV7-9 and TRBJ2-5; TRBD2 might be the D (5 bases). Germline loops: CDR1 SEHNR, CDR2 FQNEAQ (reference sequence). Trimming shortened V by 10 bases and J by 5 bases, and 11 bases separated the two germline ends. This CDR3 has 11 residues.